The TCR beta chain under discussion was sequenced for a study of a mutant IDH1 vaccine in newly diagnosed glioma. Study observations and caveats: With respect to changes in top peripheral T cell clonotypes, pseudoprogression seemed unrelated.

On this clone: The antigen remains unidentified.

The table came from immunoSEQ multiplex PCR; TCRdb's copy has only in-frame clones and leaves some out. Here the sample spans about 84,000 clones, 70% to 90% being singletons. The sample's time point: week 47, end of study. Each dose delivered 300 ug of mutant IDH1 20-mer peptide subcutaneously with imiquimod. The sequences come from PBMCs, collected from a glioma patient whose treatment included an IDH1 peptide vaccine. This receptor was identified in a man aged 35-49 years with glioma.

CDR3 sequence: CASSLAGPKGRGNQPQHF. CDR3 DNA: TGCGCCAGCAGCTTGGCTGGTCCGAAGGGGCGAGGAAATCAGCCCCAGCATTTT. The chain recombines TRBV5-1 with TRBJ1-5, with TRBD1 as a possible D gene (5 bases). The CDR3 extends over 18 amino acids. Germline V gene data show CDR1 as SGHRS and CDR2 as YFSETQ. The ends were cut back, 0 bases at V and 4 bases at J, with 20 bases in the middle.